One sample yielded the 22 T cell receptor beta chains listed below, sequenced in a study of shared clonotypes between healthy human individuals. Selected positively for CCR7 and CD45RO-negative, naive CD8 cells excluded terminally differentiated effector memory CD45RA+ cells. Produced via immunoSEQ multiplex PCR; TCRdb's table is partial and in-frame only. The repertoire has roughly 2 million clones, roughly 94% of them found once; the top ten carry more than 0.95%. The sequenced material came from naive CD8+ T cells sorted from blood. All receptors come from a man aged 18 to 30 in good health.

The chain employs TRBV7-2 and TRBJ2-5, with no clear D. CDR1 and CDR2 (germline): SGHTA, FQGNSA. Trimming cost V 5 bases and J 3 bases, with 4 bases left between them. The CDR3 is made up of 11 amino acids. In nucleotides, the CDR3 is TGTGCCAGCAGCCGGAAAGAGACCCAGTACTTC. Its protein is CASSRKETQYF.

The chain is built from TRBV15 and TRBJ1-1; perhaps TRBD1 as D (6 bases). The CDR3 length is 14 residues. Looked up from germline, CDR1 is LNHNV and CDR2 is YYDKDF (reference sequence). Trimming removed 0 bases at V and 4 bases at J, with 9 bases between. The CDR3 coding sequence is TGTGCCACCAGCAGAGATTTAGGGGGCACTGAAGCTTTCTTT. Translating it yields CATSRDLGGTEAFF.

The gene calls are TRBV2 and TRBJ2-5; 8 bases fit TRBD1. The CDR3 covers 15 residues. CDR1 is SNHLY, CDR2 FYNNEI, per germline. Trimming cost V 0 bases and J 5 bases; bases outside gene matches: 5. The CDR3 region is CASSEADRGGETQYF. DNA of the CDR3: TGTGCCAGCAGTGAAGCTGACAGGGGCGGTGAGACCCAGTACTTC. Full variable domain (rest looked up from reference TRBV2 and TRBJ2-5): EPEVTQTPSHQVTQMGQEVILRCVPISNHLYFYWYRQILGQKVEFLVSFYNNEISEKSEIFDDQFSVERPDGSNFTLKIRSTKLEDSAMYFCASSEADRGGETQYFGPGTRLLVL.

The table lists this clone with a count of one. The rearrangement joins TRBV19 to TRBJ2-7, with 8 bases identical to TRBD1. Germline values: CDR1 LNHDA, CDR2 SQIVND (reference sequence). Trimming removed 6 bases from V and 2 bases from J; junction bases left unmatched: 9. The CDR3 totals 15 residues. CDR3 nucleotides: TGTGCCAGTAGCCTTCCAGGACAGGGTACCTACGAGCAGTACTTC. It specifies CASSLPGQGTYEQYF.

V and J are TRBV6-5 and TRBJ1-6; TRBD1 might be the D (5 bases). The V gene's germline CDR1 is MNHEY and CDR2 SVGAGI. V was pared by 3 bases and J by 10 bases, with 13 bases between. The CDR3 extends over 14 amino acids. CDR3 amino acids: CASSYSGMGSPLHF. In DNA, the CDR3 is TGTGCCAGCAGTTATTCAGGGATGGGATCACCCCTCCACTTT.

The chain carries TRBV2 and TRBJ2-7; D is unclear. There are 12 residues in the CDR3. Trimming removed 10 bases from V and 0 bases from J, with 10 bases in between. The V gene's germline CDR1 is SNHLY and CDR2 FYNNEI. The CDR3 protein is CATIVSSYEQYF. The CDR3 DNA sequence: TGTGCCACCATAGTATCCTCCTACGAGCAGTACTTC.

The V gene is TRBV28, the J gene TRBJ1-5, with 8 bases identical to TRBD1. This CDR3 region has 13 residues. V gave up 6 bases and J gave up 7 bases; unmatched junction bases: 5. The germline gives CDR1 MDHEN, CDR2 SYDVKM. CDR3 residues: CASRSGGAQPQHF. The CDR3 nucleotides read TGTGCCAGCAGGTCAGGGGGCGCACAGCCCCAGCATTTT. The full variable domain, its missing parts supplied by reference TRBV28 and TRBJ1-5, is DVKVTQSSRYLVKRTGEKVFLECVQDMDHENMFWYRQDPGLGLRLIYFSYDVKMKEKGDIPEGYSVSREKKERFSLILESASTNQTSMYLCASRSGGAQPQHFGDGTRLSIL.

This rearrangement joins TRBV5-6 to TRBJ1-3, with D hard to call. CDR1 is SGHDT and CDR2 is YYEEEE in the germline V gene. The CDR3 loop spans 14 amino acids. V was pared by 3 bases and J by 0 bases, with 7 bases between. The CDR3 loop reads CASSSEGSGNTIYF. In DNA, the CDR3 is TGTGCCAGCAGCTCGGAAGGCTCTGGAAACACCATATATTTT.

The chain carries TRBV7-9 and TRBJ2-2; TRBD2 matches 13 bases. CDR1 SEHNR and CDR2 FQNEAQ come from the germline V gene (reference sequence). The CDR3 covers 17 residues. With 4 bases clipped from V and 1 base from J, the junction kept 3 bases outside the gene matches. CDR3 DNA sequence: TGTGCCAGCAGCTCGGGACTAGCGGGACTGAACACCGGGGAGCTGTTTTTT. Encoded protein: CASSSGLAGLNTGELFF.

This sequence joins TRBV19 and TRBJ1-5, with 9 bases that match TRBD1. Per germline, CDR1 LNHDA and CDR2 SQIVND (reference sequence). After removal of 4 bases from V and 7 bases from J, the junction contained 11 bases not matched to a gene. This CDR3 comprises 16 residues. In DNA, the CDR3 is TGTGCCAGTAGTAAACCGGGACAGGGCGTTTTACAGCCCCAGCATTTT. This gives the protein CASSKPGQGVLQPQHF.

CDR3 in DNA: TGTGCCAGCGCTGAGGGGGACACAGATACGCAGTATTTT. The encoded protein is CASAEGDTDTQYF. The chain links TRBV9 to TRBJ2-3, with D possibly TRBD1 on 6 matching bases. V lost 7 bases and J lost 2, with 11 bases in between. This CDR3 comprises 13 residues. Germline values: CDR1 SGDLS, CDR2 YYNGEE.

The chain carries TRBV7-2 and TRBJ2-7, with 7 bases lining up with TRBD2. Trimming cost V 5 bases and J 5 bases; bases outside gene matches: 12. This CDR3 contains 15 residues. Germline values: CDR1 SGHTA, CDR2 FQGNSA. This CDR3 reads CASSGIGLVTDEQYF. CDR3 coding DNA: TGTGCCAGCAGCGGGATCGGACTAGTGACCGACGAGCAGTACTTC. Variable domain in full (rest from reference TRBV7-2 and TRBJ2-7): GAGVSQSPSNKVTEKGKDVELRCDPISGHTALYWYRQSLGQGLEFLIYFQGNSAPDKSGLPSDRFSAERTGGSVSTLTIQRTQQEDSAVYLCASSGIGLVTDEQYFGPGTRLTVT.

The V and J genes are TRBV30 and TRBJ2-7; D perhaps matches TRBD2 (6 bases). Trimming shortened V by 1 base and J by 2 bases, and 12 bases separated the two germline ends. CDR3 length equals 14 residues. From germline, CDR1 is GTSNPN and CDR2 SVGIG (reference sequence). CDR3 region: CAWSEVGGAYEQYF. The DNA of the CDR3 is TGTGCCTGGAGTGAAGTTGGCGGGGCCTACGAGCAGTACTTC. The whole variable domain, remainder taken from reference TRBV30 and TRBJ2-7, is SQTIHQWPATLVQPVGSPLSLECTVEGTSNPNLYWYRQAAGRGLQLLFYSVGIGQISSEVPQNLSASRPQDRQFILSSKKLLLSDSGFYLCAWSEVGGAYEQYFGPGTRLTVT.

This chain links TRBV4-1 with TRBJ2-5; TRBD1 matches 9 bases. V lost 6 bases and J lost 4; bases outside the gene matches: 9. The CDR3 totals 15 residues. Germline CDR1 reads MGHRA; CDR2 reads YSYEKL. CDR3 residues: CASSPSPGQGETQYF. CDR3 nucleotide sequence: TGCGCCAGCAGTCCTTCACCGGGACAGGGAGAGACCCAGTACTTC.

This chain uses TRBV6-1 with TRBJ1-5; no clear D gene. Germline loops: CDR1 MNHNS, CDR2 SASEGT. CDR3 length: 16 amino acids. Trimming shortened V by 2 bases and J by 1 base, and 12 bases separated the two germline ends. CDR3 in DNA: TGTGCCAGCAGTGAAATATCTGATACAAGCAATCAGCCCCAGCATTTT. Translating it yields CASSEISDTSNQPQHF.

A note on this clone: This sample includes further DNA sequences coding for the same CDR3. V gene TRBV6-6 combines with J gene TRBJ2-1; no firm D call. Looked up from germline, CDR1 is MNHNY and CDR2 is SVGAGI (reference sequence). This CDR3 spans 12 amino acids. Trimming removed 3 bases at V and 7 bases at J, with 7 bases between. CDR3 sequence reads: CASSYWGNEQFF. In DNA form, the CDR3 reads TGTGCCAGCAGTTATTGGGGAAATGAGCAGTTCTTC.

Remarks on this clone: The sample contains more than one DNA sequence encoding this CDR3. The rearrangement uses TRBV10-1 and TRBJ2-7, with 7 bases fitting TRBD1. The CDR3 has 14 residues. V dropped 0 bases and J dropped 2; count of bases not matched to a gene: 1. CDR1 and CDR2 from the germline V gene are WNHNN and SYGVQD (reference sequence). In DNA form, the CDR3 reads TGCGCCAGCAGTGAGTCAGGGACAGCCTACGAGCAGTACTTC. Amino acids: CASSESGTAYEQYF.

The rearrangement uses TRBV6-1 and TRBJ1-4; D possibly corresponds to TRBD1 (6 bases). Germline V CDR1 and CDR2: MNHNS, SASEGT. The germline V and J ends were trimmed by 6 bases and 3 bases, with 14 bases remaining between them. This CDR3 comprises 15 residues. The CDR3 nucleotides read TGTGCCAGCAGGCGTACAGGGCTGGCTAATGAAAAACTGTTTTTT. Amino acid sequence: CASRRTGLANEKLFF.

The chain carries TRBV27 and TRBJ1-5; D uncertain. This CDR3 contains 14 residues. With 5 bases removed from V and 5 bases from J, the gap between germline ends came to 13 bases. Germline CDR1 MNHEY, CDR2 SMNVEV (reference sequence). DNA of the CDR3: TGTGCCAGCAGTGCCGGGCTAAAAGATCAGCCCCAGCATTTT. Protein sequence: CASSAGLKDQPQHF.

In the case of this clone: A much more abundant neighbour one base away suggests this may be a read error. The CDR3 DNA reads TGTGCCTGGAGTTGTGGAGCCGATGAAAAACTGTTTTTT. As protein: CAWSCGADEKLFF. The gene calls are TRBV30 and TRBJ1-4; D gene ambiguous. This CDR3 contains 13 residues. Germline assignment: CDR1 GTSNPN and CDR2 SVGIG (reference sequence). V lost 2 bases and J lost 6, with 10 bases in between.

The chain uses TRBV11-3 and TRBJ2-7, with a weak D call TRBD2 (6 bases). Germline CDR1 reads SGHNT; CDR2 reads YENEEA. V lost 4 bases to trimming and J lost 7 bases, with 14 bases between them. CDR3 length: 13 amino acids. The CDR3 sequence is CASSSHLTREQYF. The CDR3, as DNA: TGTGCCAGCAGCTCCCACCTGACTAGGGAGCAGTACTTC.

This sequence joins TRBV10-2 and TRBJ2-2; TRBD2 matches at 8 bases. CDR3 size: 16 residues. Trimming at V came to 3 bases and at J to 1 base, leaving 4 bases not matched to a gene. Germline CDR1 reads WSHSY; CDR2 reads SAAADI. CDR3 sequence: CASSDGGGMNTGELFF. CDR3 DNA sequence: TGCGCCAGCAGTGACGGCGGGGGGATGAACACCGGGGAGCTGTTTTTT.